The 6 T cell receptor beta chains reported below all come from one sample, sequenced in a study of T cells in Graves' hyperthyroidism and ophthalmopathy (dated by TCRdb to about 2019). The library was produced with multiplex PCR. TCRdb lists the instrument as Illumina HiSeq 2000. The TCR beta CDR3 regions were amplified from the RNA transcripts. The TCR CDR3 was subjected to a first round of RT-PCR using the HTBI primer set and the Qiagen OneStep RT-PCR kit. TCRdb applied fastp at Q25 and MiXCR to the public reads, then kept only in-frame beta chains. Entries are consolidated by CDR3 protein sequence, retaining the most common genes and DNA. Within this sample are more than 550,000 distinct CDR3 sequences, with roughly 20% of them counted one time only. Of the sample, approximately 16% is held by the ten largest clones. Input material: blood. These receptors all stem from a woman in her fifties or sixties with Graves' hyperthyroidism that later progressed to Graves' ophthalmopathy.

This clonotype was observed many times. This chain uses TRBV11-2 with TRBJ1-1; maybe TRBD1 (5 bases). CDR1 is SGHAT, CDR2 FQNNGV, per germline. The CDR3 is 13 amino acids. Deletions cut 1 base from V and 7 bases from J, with 10 bases between. In DNA form, the CDR3 reads TGTGCCAGCAGCTTAGGGGGGGGTCGTGAAGCTTTCTTT. The encoded protein is CASSLGGGREAFF. The variable domain in full, completed from reference TRBV11-2 and TRBJ1-1, reads EAGVAQSPRYKIIEKRQSVAFWCNPISGHATLYWYQQILGQGPKLLIQFQNNGVVDDSQLPKDRFSAERLKGVDSTLKIQPAKLEDSAVYLCASSLGGGREAFFGQGTRLTVV.

Many counts were recorded for this clonotype. The chain recombines TRBV11-2 with TRBJ2-5; 7 bases line up with TRBD2. V trimming: 3 bases; J trimming: 4 bases; junction bases outside the gene matches: 5. This CDR3 region has 14 residues. From germline, CDR1 is SGHAT and CDR2 FQNNGV. The CDR3 DNA sequence: TGTGCCAGCAGCTTTAACGGGGAGGGAGAGACCCAGTACTTC. Protein sequence: CASSFNGEGETQYF.

This clonotype was seen at least ten times. The chain recombines TRBV11-3 with TRBJ1-1; D is unresolved. Trimming removed 5 bases from V and 2 bases from J, with 9 bases in between. The CDR3 loop spans 13 amino acids. Looked up from germline, CDR1 is SGHNT and CDR2 is YENEEA. The CDR3 sequence is CASSLQFNTEAFF. As DNA, the CDR3 is TGTGCCAGCAGCCTCCAATTTAACACTGAAGCTTTCTTT.

This clonotype came up many times. The rearrangement joins TRBV5-5 to TRBJ2-5; 9 bases agree with TRBD2. There are 16 residues in the CDR3. Unmatched junction bases numbered 9, after V lost 2 bases and J lost 4 bases. CDR1 and CDR2 (germline): SGHKS, YYEKEE (reference sequence). The chain's CDR3 is CASSFAGGSAGETQYF. The CDR3 bases are TGTGCCAGCAGCTTCGCGGGGGGGTCCGCCGGAGAGACCCAGTACTTC.

The chain has TRBV9 and TRBJ2-3; 7 bases align to TRBD1. The CDR3 covers 15 residues. V was clipped by 3 bases and J by 0 bases; unmatched bases: 4. Germline V gives CDR1 SGDLS, CDR2 YYNGEE. CDR3 bases: TGTGCCAGCAGCGCTAACAGGGGTAGCACAGATACGCAGTATTTT. Amino acid sequence: CASSANRGSTDTQYF. Filled out from reference TRBV9 and TRBJ2-3, the complete variable domain reads DSGVTQTPKHLITATGQRVTLRCSPRSGDLSVYWYQQSLDQGLQFLIQYYNGEERAKGNILERFSAQQFPDLHSELNLSSLELGDSALYFCASSANRGSTDTQYFGPGTRLTVL.

The chain uses TRBV20-1 and TRBJ2-5; 13 positions match TRBD2. CDR3 length: 13 residues. Germline CDR1 is DFQATT and CDR2 is SNEGSKA (reference sequence). The chain's CDR3 is CSLTSGGEETQYF. The CDR3 DNA reads TGCAGCCTAACTAGCGGGGGGGAAGAGACCCAGTACTTC.